One TCR beta chain is described in this entry. Sequenced by immunoSEQ multiplex PCR; TCRdb stores in-frame clones only, minus some. Of some 260,000 clones listed, 85% to 90% were seen once; the top ten hold less than 2%. The data are from a study of blood T cell repertoires in COVID-19. Overall study context: PBMCs, B-cell-depleted T cells, or T cells provided the cDNA or gDNA that made up the material.

Those enrolled, adults aged 18 to 89 years, came from around 25 US areas. Germline values: CDR1 LGHNT, CDR2 FRNRAP. The V segment lost 5 bases and the J segment 1 base; nucleotides outside the gene matches: 13. The CDR3 has 17 amino acids. The chain couples TRBV12-5 to TRBJ1-1; 7 nucleotides line up with TRBD1. What was sequenced was PBMCs or T cells enriched from blood (not recorded which). The sequence came from a man in his forties who had recovered from COVID-19. CDR3: CASGILRQGRKNTEAFF. The CDR3 DNA sequence: TGTGCTAGTGGTATCCTTCGACAGGGAAGGAAGAACACTGAAGCTTTCTTT.